A selection of T cell receptor beta chains follows, all from one sample in a study of radiotherapy plus CTLA-4 blockade in lung cancer. Here immunoSEQ multiplex PCR was the method, and the copy in TCRdb shows in-frame clones only, minus some. The table has some 50,000 clones, under 85% seen once. This specimen consisted of peripheral blood, obtained from a patient treated with radiotherapy plus ipilimumab. The receptors were sampled from a human donor with non-small cell lung cancer who had a partial response to radiotherapy plus ipilimumab. The CDR3 runs from the conserved cysteine through the conserved F or W. Fields, in order: D gene, V gene, clone size, J gene, CDR3 DNA, CDR3 protein. A D gene is named only where the DNA matches it firmly. The size field is filled for only some rows; it gives once, few, many or a size class.

TRBD1	TRBV6-1	few	TRBJ2-2	TGTGCCAGCAGCTCCGGGACAGTGAACACCGGGGAGCTGTTTTTT	CASSSGTVNTGELFF
-	TRBV28	once	TRBJ2-7	TGTGCCAGCAGTTTAGGGCCACTCTACGGGCAGTACTTC	CASSLGPLYGQYF
-	TRBV2	-	TRBJ2-5	TGTGCCAGCAGCAGGGGCGCGGGGACCCAGTACTTC	CASSRGAGTQYF
-	TRBV6-5	-	TRBJ2-1	TGTGCCAGCAGTTCAAGTTTTGACTTATCCTACAATGAGCAGTTCTTC	CASSSSFDLSYNEQFF
TRBD2	TRBV9	-	TRBJ2-1	TGTGCCAGCAGCGTAAAGCGGGGGGGCTTTTTAACGTCACAGGTCAATGAGCAGTTCTTC	CASSVKRGGFLTSQVNEQFF
TRBD2	TRBV6-1	-	TRBJ2-3	TGTGCCAGCAGTGGGGCTAGCGGGGGGCGCGTGCGCACAGATACGCAGTATTTT	CASSGASGGRVRTDTQYF
TRBD1	TRBV4-3	-	TRBJ1-3	TGCGCCAGCAGCGAGGGGGCCAACTCTGGAAACACCATATATTTT	CASSEGANSGNTIYF
TRBD2	TRBV10-1	-	TRBJ2-1	TGCGCCAGCAGTCCTACTAGCGGGGGGGTAAACTCCTACAATGAGCAGTTCTTC	CASSPTSGGVNSYNEQFF
TRBD1	TRBV28	-	TRBJ2-5	TGTGCCAGCAGCCCCGTTGGGACAGGGTTTCAAGAGACCCAGTACTTC	CASSPVGTGFQETQYF
-	TRBV15	few	TRBJ1-5	TGTGCCACCAGCAGAGTTAGCTGGAATCAGCCCCAGCATTTT	CATSRVSWNQPQHF
-	TRBV21-1	-	TRBJ2-1	TGTGCCAGCAGCAAAAGGCACAGGGGGGGATACAATGAGCAGTTCTTC	CASSKRHRGGYNEQFF
-	TRBV4-3	-	TRBJ2-5	TGCGCCAGCAGCCAAGTGGTCAGGGAGACCCAGTACTTC	CASSQVVRETQYF
-	TRBV30	-	TRBJ2-1	TGTGCCTGGAGTGTACTCAGGGGCGCCGACAATGAGCAGTTCTTC	CAWSVLRGADNEQFF
TRBD1	TRBV9	-	TRBJ2-2	TGTGCCAGCAGCGTAGGGACAGGGATCAACACCGGGGAGCTGTTTTTT	CASSVGTGINTGELFF
-	TRBV5-4	few	TRBJ2-1	TGTGCCAGCAGCTCAAGCGGCCTTTACAATGAGCAGTTCTTC	CASSSSGLYNEQFF
TRBD1	TRBV11-2	-	TRBJ2-2	TGTGCCAGCAGCCCGCGACAGGGTATATTAGCCGGGGAGCTGTTTTTT	CASSPRQGILAGELFF
TRBD1	TRBV7-9	-	TRBJ2-3	TGTGCCAGCAGCCCTCAGGGGGCCCTAGGGACAGATACGCAGTATTTT	CASSPQGALGTDTQYF
TRBD1	TRBV30	-	TRBJ2-6	TGTGCCTGGAGCTCCCGGGACAGGGGGCTCGGGGCCAACGTCCTGACTTTC	CAWSSRDRGLGANVLTF
-	TRBV6-5	-	TRBJ1-1	TGTGCCAGCAGTTACAATGGACCGGGGAGGACTGAAGCTTTCTTT	CASSYNGPGRTEAFF
TRBD2	TRBV9	-	TRBJ2-1	TGTGCCAGCAGCGTGATGGATCCAAGCGGGGCCTTCGGCTCCTACAATGAGCAGTTCTTC	CASSVMDPSGAFGSYNEQFF
-	TRBV4-1	-	TRBJ1-3	TGCGCCAGCAGCCAAGAGGGCAGGGTCGGCTTTAGCTCTGGAAACACCATATATTTT	CASSQEGRVGFSSGNTIYF
-	TRBV19	few	TRBJ1-5	TGTGCCAGTGACCAGGGGTTTGATCAGCCCCAGCATTTT	CASDQGFDQPQHF